This passage covers 22 T cell receptor beta chains from one sample sequenced in a study of T cells in Graves' hyperthyroidism and ophthalmopathy. Amplification targeted TCR beta CDR3 regions from RNA transcripts. When the TCR CDR3 underwent first-round RT-PCR, the HTBI primer set was used. TCRdb ran MiXCR on the multiplex PCR reads and lists one entry per CDR3 protein. Of some 460,000 distinct CDR3 sequences in the sample, around 16% were seen once. The material sequenced was blood. These receptors came from a woman under 30 with Graves' hyperthyroidism.

This rearrangement joins TRBV6-1 to TRBJ2-7, with D perhaps TRBD2 (5 bases). The CDR3 has 14 amino acids. V was pared by 7 bases and J by 2 bases, with 15 bases between. Germline values: CDR1 MNHNS, CDR2 SASEGT. The CDR3 sequence: CASTRGQRTYEQYF. The CDR3 DNA reads as TGTGCCAGCACCCGAGGGCAGAGAACCTACGAGCAGTACTTC.

This clonotype was counted ten times or more. V usage is TRBV27 and J usage is TRBJ2-7; 10 positions match TRBD2. Germline CDR1 reads MNHEY; CDR2 reads SMNVEV (reference sequence). CDR3 length equals 13 residues. The trim removed 9 bases at V and 2 bases at J, leaving 4 bases unmatched. CDR3 sequence reads: CASRTSGTYEQYF. The CDR3 DNA follows: TGTGCCAGTCGGACTAGCGGAACCTACGAGCAGTACTTC.

This clonotype was counted many times. The rearrangement uses TRBV11-3 and TRBJ2-1; 8 bases match TRBD2. There are 13 residues in the CDR3. The V and J ends lost 1 base and 10 bases, in that order; junction bases with no gene match: 3. Per the germline V gene, CDR1 is SGHNT and CDR2 is YENEEA. CDR3 sequence (DNA): TGTGCCAGCAGCTTAGCGGGAGGGCTCGAGCAGTTCTTC. It is translated as CASSLAGGLEQFF. Full variable domain (missing parts from reference TRBV11-3 and TRBJ2-1): EAGVVQSPRYKIIEKKQPVAFWCNPISGHNTLYWYLQNLGQGPELLIRYENEEAVDDSQLPKDRFSAERLKGVDSTLKIQPAELGDSAVYLCASSLAGGLEQFFGPGTRLTVL.

Many counts were recorded for this clonotype. The chain links TRBV15 to TRBJ2-1; D not certain. Trimming took off 4 bases at V and 8 bases at J, with 12 bases between the two ends. The germline V gene encodes CDR1 LNHNV and CDR2 YYDKDF (reference sequence). This CDR3 comprises 13 residues. The CDR3, as DNA: TGTGCCACCAGCACCCCAAGAACCCATGAGCAGTTCTTC. It codes for CATSTPRTHEQFF.

In this sample, this clonotype turned up many times. V is TRBV2 and J is TRBJ2-3; 7 nucleotides match TRBD1. Germline V gene data show CDR1 as SNHLY and CDR2 as FYNNEI. V was pared by 6 bases and J by 2 bases, with 8 bases of the junction left unmatched. The CDR3 contains 15 residues. CDR3 sequence (DNA): TGTGCCAGCAGATCGACAGGGTCATACACAGATACGCAGTATTTT. Translating it yields CASRSTGSYTDTQYF. Variable domain in full (rest from reference TRBV2 and TRBJ2-3): EPEVTQTPSHQVTQMGQEVILRCVPISNHLYFYWYRQILGQKVEFLVSFYNNEISEKSEIFDDQFSVERPDGSNFTLKIRSTKLEDSAMYFCASRSTGSYTDTQYFGPGTRLTVL.

This clonotype appeared many times. This sequence joins TRBV6-1 and TRBJ2-7, with TRBD2 matching over 7 bases. The CDR3 length is 14 residues. The germline CDR1 and CDR2 sequences are MNHNS and SASEGT. J was trimmed by 7 bases and V by 6 bases; bases with no gene match: 12. The CDR3 sequence is CASRLTSAGGEQYF. The CDR3, as DNA: TGTGCCAGCAGACTCACTAGCGCCGGAGGAGAGCAGTACTTC.

This clonotype was seen ten or more times. This rearrangement joins TRBV10-2 to TRBJ1-5; TRBD1 agrees at 8 bases. Germline trimming cut 6 bases from V and 5 bases from J; bases unmatched to any gene: 9. This CDR3 spans 15 amino acids. The V gene's germline CDR1 is WSHSY and CDR2 SAAADI. CDR3 protein: CASSDYRGGDQPQHF. CDR3 nucleotide sequence: TGCGCCAGCAGCGATTACAGGGGGGGCGATCAGCCCCAGCATTTT.

J is TRBJ2-7 and V is TRBV3-1; TRBD1 matches 9 bases. The CDR3 loop spans 14 amino acids. Germline V gene lookup returns CDR1 LGHDT and CDR2 YNNKEL (reference sequence). The trim removed 7 bases at V and 3 bases at J, leaving 7 bases unmatched. CDR3 DNA: TGTGCCAGCACCCCCGGGACAGGGTTCTACGAGCAGTACTTC. Translation gives CASTPGTGFYEQYF.

This clonotype was seen more than once but under ten times. The chain employs TRBV20-1 and TRBJ2-7; no clear D. Trimming took off 6 bases at V and 4 bases at J, with 10 bases between the two ends. Looked up from germline, CDR1 is DFQATT and CDR2 is SNEGSKA (reference sequence). The CDR3 spans 11 residues. CDR3 loop: CSARTEYEQYF. The CDR3, as DNA: TGCAGTGCCCGCACAGAGTACGAGCAGTACTTC.

The chain is built from TRBV5-5 and TRBJ1-2; D is uncertain. The germline V gene has CDR1 SGHKS and CDR2 YYEKEE (reference sequence). Trimming cost V 2 bases and J 0 bases, with 17 bases left between them. The CDR3 is made up of 17 amino acids. CDR3 protein: CASSFALIRGANYGYTF. DNA of the CDR3: TGTGCCAGCAGCTTCGCCTTGATACGGGGAGCTAACTATGGCTACACCTTC.

This clonotype was recorded only once. A much larger clone is a single base away; this may be a read error. The chain joins TRBV27 to TRBJ1-4; TRBD1 aligns across 9 bases. The CDR3 covers 15 residues. With V trimmed by 5 bases and J by 6 bases, 7 bases remained unmatched. Germline loops: CDR1 MNHEY, CDR2 SMNVEV (reference sequence). This CDR3 is CASSPRTGEDEKLFF. CDR3 DNA sequence: TGTGCCAGCAGTCCTCGGACAGGGGAGGATGAAAAACTGTTTTTT.

This clonotype was counted at least ten times. V and J are TRBV20-1 and TRBJ1-4, with no clear D. Trimming pared 3 bases from V and 0 bases from J, leaving 11 bases between. Germline CDR1 is DFQATT and CDR2 is SNEGSKA (reference sequence). The CDR3 runs to 15 residues. The CDR3 loop reads CSASVTQSTNEKLFF. The CDR3 bases are TGCAGTGCTAGTGTGACGCAGTCAACTAATGAAAAACTGTTTTTT.

This clonotype appeared many times. This chain connects TRBV28 to TRBJ1-4; 8 positions match TRBD1. With V trimmed by 4 bases and J by 5 bases, 9 bases remained unmatched. The CDR3 has 16 amino acids. Germline V CDR1 and CDR2: MDHEN, SYDVKM. CDR3 in amino acids: CASSSPKDRENEKLFF. The CDR3 nucleotides are TGTGCCAGCAGTTCACCAAAGGACAGGGAGAATGAAAAACTGTTTTTT.

There are many counts of this clonotype. The chain joins TRBV6-1 to TRBJ1-5; no clear D gene. Germline CDR1 MNHNS, CDR2 SASEGT. CDR3 length: 15 amino acids. The ends were cut back, 7 bases at V and 3 bases at J, with 16 bases in the middle. The CDR3 protein is CASTSRWASNQPQHF. In nucleotides, the CDR3 is TGTGCCAGCACCTCTAGATGGGCCTCCAATCAGCCCCAGCATTTT.

This clonotype was seen a few times. The V and J genes are TRBV11-2 and TRBJ2-7, with D possibly TRBD1 on 6 matching bases. The CDR3 sequence is 17 residues long. The V end lost 0 bases, the J end lost 3 bases, and 18 bases lay between the germline ends. CDR1 and CDR2 from the germline V gene are SGHAT and FQNNGV. The DNA for the CDR3 is TGTGCCAGCAGCTTAGATAATGCAGGGGTTATCTACTACGAGCAGTACTTC. This encodes CASSLDNAGVIYYEQYF.

The sample holds many counts of this clonotype. The chain uses TRBV24-1 and TRBJ1-5; 9 nucleotides match TRBD1. Germline V CDR1 and CDR2: KGHDR, SFDVKD. This CDR3 contains 15 residues. V lost 4 bases and J lost 6; bases outside the gene matches: 6. The CDR3 loop is CATSDTGGAGQPQHF. The CDR3 DNA reads TGTGCCACCAGTGACACAGGGGGCGCAGGTCAGCCCCAGCATTTT.

This clonotype was seen ten or more times. The chain employs TRBV30 and TRBJ1-3, with D uncertain. Germline loops: CDR1 GTSNPN, CDR2 SVGIG (reference sequence). Trimming left V 3 bases short and J 0 bases short, with 15 bases between. This CDR3 comprises 16 residues. The CDR3 is CAWREYRRASGNTIYF. Written as DNA, the CDR3 is TGTGCCTGGAGGGAATACCGGCGGGCCTCTGGAAACACCATATATTTT.

At least ten counts were recorded for this clonotype. The chain carries TRBV18 and TRBJ2-3; D unclear. From germline, CDR1 is KGHSH and CDR2 LQKENI. The CDR3 consists of 16 residues. Trimming took off 4 bases at V and 0 bases at J, with 14 bases between the two ends. CDR3 protein: CASSHTPDPSTDTQYF. Here the CDR3 DNA reads TGTGCCAGCTCACACACCCCGGACCCCAGCACAGATACGCAGTATTTT. The whole variable domain, filled in from reference TRBV18 and TRBJ2-3, reads NAGVMQNPRHLVRRRGQEARLRCSPMKGHSHVYWYRQLPEEGLKFMVYLQKENIIDESGMPKERFSAEFPKEGPSILRIQQVVRGDSAAYFCASSHTPDPSTDTQYFGPGTRLTVL.

The V call is TRBV6-1, the J call TRBJ2-1; TRBD1 agrees at 9 bases. J was trimmed by 8 bases and V by 5 bases; bases with no gene match: 13. Germline V gene lookup returns CDR1 MNHNS and CDR2 SASEGT. This CDR3 has 16 amino acids. The CDR3 region is CASSLTAGTGLDEQFF. In nucleotides, the CDR3 is TGTGCCAGCAGTCTCACAGCCGGGACAGGGCTCGATGAGCAGTTCTTC.

This clonotype has ten or more counts. The chain is built from TRBV5-1 and TRBJ1-6, with D perhaps matching TRBD1 (5 bases). CDR1 and CDR2 (germline): SGHRS, YFSETQ. Trimming left V 0 bases short and J 2 bases short, with 9 bases between. The CDR3 is 16 amino acids. The CDR3 sequence: CASSLEGLTYNSPLHF. As DNA, the CDR3 is TGCGCCAGCAGCTTGGAGGGGCTCACCTATAATTCACCCCTCCACTTT. The full variable domain, its missing parts supplied by reference TRBV5-1 and TRBJ1-6, is KAGVTQTPRYLIKTRGQQVTLSCSPISGHRSVSWYQQTPGQGLQFLFEYFSETQRNKGNFPGRFSGRQFSNSRSEMNVSTLELGDSALYLCASSLEGLTYNSPLHFGNGTRLTVT.

This chain joins TRBV5-1 and TRBJ1-6; possibly TRBD1 for D (5 bases). The CDR3 has 14 amino acids. V was trimmed by 3 bases and J by 7 bases, leaving 11 bases between them. Germline V gene data show CDR1 as SGHRS and CDR2 as YFSETQ. The CDR3 coding sequence is TGCGCCAGCAGCTCCGACAGCCGAAATTCACCCCTCCACTTT. Its translation: CASSSDSRNSPLHF.

CDR3 bases: TGTGCCAGCAGCTGGAGGGCCGGAGCCTACAATGAGCAGTTCTTC. Amino acids: CASSWRAGAYNEQFF. This chain uses TRBV5-8 with TRBJ2-1, with D possibly matching TRBD2 (6 bases). The CDR3 contains 15 residues. V dropped 3 bases and J dropped 2 bases, with 12 bases sitting between them. Looked up from germline, CDR1 is SGHTS and CDR2 is YDEGEE.